This record covers a single T cell receptor beta chain. The antigen is undetermined. Ahead of thyroid surgery, no patient had received treatment of any kind. The sample is drawn from a study of metastatic and nonmetastatic thyroid tumors. The wider study: A comparison of repertoires was made across blood and tumor or nodule tissue from malignant and benign thyroid patients.

Trimming at V came to 0 bases and at J to 5 bases, leaving 7 bases not matched to a gene. This CDR3 has 15 amino acids. The germline gives CDR1 LGHDT, CDR2 YNNKEL (reference sequence). Study observations and caveats: Malignant thyroid tumors reportedly exceeded benign nodules significantly in TCR beta diversity, with the difference appearing in blood and tumor.

As originally analysed: The study's classifier, a distant-metastasis tool for papillary thyroid cancer, was built using CDR3 differences across clinicopathological groups. Via MiXCR, TCRdb re-called the PCR reads. TCRdb, rather than the study authors, made the V and J calls. The sample lists over 10,000 clones; around 29% were seen once. This receptor was taken from a female donor with papillary thyroid cancer or a benign thyroid nodule (not recorded which). Some clones in this sample may be carry-over from other donors' samples. V usage is TRBV3-1 and J usage is TRBJ2-7, with TRBD2 identical over 7 bases. The specimen was tumor tissue. For the CDR3, the DNA is TGTGCCAGCAGCCAAGATGCGACTAGCAGGAACGAGCAGTACTTC. As protein: CASSQDATSRNEQYF.